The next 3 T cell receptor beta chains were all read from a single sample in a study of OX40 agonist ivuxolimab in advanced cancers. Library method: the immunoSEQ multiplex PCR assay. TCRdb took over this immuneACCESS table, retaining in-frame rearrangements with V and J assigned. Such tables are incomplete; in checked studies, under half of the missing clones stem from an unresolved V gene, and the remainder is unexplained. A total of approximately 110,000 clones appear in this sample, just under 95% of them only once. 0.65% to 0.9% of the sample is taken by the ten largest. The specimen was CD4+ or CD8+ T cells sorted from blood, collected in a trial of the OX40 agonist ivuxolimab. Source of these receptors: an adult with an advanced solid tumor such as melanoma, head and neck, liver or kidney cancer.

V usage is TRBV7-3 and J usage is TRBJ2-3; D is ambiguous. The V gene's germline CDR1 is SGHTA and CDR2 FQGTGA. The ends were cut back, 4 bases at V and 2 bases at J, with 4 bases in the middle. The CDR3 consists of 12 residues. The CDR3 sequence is CASSSNTDTQYF. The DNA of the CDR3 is TGTGCCAGCAGCTCAAACACAGATACGCAGTATTTT.

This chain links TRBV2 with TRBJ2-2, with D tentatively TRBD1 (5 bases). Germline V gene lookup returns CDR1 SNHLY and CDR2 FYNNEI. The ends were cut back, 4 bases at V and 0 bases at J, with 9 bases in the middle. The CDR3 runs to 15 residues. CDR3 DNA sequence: TGTGCCAGCAGTGGCAGGGTACCGAACACCGGGGAGCTGTTTTTT. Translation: CASSGRVPNTGELFF.

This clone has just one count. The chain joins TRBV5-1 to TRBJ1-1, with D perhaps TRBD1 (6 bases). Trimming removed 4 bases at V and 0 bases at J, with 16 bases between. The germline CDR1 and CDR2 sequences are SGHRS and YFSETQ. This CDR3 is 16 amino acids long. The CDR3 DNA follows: TGCGCCAGCAGCCCGGGGGCAGGGACTTTGAACACTGAAGCTTTCTTT. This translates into CASSPGAGTLNTEAFF.